What follows is one T cell receptor beta chain and its context. Its antigen remains unknown. TCRdb keeps only in-frame clones here, not all; method: immunoSEQ multiplex PCR. In the table there are 2 million to 2.5 million clones, 95% of which are singletons. The CDR3 is 14 residues long. V shed 3 bases and J shed 4 bases, with 13 bases lying between them. Germline loops: CDR1 LNHDA, CDR2 SQIVND (reference sequence). Only Caucasian adults living in Nashville, Tennessee served as donors. These data come from a study of shared clonotypes between healthy human individuals. Study summary: Each donor had three CD4 naive, three CD4 memory, two CD8 naive and one CD8 memory plate. Overall study results and limits: The study found roughly 5% of naive CD4 clonotypes shared across a handful of donors.

The chain uses TRBV19 and TRBJ2-7, with D possibly TRBD2 on 6 matching bases. The receptor was derived from a man aged 18 to 29 in good health. The sample comprised naive CD4+ T cells sorted from blood. Indicated subset: CD45RA+ positively selected. The CDR3 DNA reads TGTGCCAGTAGTATTGCGGGGTTCTGGTACGAGCAGTACTTC. It yields the protein CASSIAGFWYEQYF.